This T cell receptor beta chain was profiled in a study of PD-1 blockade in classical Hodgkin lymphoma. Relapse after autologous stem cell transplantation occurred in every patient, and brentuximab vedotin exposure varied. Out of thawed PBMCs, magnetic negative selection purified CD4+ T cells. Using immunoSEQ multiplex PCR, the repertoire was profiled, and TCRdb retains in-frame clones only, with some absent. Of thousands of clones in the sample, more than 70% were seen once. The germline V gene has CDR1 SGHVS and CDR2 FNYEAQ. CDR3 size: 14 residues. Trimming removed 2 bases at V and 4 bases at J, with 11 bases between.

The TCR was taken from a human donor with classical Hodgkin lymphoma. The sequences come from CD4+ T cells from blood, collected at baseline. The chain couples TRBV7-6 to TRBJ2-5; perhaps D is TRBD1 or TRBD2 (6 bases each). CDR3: CASSLTSRGETQYF. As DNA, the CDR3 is TGTGCCAGCAGCTTAACTAGCAGGGGAGAGACCCAGTACTTC. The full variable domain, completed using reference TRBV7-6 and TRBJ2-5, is GAGVSQSPRYKVTKRGQDVALRCDPISGHVSLYWYRQALGQGPEFLTYFNYEAQQDKSGLPNDRFSAERPEGSISTLTIQRTEQRDSAMYRCASSLTSRGETQYFGPGTRLLVL.